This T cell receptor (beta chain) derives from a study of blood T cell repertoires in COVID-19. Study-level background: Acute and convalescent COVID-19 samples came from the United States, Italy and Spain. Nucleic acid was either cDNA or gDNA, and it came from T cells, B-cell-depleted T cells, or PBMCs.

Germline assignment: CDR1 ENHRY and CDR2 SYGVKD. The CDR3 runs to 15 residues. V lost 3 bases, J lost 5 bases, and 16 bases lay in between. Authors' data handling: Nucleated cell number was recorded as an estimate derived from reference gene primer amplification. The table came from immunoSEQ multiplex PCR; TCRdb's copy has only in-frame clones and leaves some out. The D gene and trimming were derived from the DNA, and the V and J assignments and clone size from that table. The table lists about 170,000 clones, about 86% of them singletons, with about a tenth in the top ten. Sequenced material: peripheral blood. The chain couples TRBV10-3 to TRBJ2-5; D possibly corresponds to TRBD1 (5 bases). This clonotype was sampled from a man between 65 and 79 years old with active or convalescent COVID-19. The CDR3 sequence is CAISEEYRSGETQYF. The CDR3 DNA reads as TGTGCCATCAGTGAAGAGTACAGGTCCGGGGAGACCCAGTACTTC.